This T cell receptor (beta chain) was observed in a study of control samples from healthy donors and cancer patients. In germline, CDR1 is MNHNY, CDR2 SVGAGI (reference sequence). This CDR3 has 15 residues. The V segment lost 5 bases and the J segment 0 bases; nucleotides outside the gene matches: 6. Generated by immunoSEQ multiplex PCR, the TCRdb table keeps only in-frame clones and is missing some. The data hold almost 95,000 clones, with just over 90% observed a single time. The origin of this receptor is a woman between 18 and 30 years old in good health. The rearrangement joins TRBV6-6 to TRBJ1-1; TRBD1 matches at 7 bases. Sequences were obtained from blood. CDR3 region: CASSASGTVNTEAFF. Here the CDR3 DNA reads TGTGCCAGCAGTGCCTCCGGGACAGTGAACACTGAAGCTTTCTTT.